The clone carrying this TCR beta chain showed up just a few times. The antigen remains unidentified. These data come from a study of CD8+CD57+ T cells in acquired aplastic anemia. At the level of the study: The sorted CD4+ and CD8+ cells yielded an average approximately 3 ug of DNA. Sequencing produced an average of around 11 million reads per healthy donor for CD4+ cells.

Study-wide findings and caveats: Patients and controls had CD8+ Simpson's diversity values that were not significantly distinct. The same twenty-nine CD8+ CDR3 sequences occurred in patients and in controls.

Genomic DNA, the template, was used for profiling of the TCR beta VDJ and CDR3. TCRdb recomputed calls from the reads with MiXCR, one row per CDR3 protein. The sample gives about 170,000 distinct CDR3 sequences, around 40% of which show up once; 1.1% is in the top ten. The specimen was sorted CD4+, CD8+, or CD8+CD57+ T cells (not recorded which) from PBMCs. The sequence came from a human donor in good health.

CDR3 region: CASSFGKNTEAFF. The CDR3 DNA follows: TGTGCCAGCAGCTTTGGCAAAAACACTGAAGCTTTCTTT. The chain links TRBV7-2 to TRBJ1-1, with unresolved D. From germline, CDR1 is SGHTA and CDR2 FQGNSA. This CDR3 has 13 amino acids. V lost 3 bases, J lost 2 bases, and 7 bases lay in between.